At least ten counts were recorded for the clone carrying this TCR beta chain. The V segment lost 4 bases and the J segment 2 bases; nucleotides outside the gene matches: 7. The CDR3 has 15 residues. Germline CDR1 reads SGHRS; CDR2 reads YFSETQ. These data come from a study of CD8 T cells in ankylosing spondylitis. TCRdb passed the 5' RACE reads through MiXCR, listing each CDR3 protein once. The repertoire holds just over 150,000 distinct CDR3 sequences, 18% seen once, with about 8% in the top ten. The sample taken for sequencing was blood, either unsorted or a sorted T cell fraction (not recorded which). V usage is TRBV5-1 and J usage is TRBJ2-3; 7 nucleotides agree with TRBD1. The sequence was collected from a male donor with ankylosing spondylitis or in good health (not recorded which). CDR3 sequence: CASSQWDRSTDTQYF. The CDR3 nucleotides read TGCGCCAGCAGCCAGTGGGACAGATCCACAGATACGCAGTATTTT.